The clone carrying this T cell receptor beta chain was seen just once. Trimming pared 1 base from V and 0 bases from J, leaving 4 bases between. CDR1 GTSNPN and CDR2 SVGIG come from the germline V gene (reference sequence). The CDR3 is made up of 14 amino acids. This entry is derived from a study of OX40 agonist ivuxolimab in advanced cancers. Assay: immunoSEQ multiplex PCR; the TCRdb copy retains only in-frame clones and omits some. Altogether roughly 80,000 clones are present, more than 80% being singletons, with the ten largest covering roughly 2.2%. The V and J genes are TRBV30 and TRBJ1-6; D gene unclear. The TCR originated in an adult with an advanced solid tumor such as melanoma, head and neck, liver or kidney cancer. Material: CD4+ or CD8+ T cells sorted from blood, obtained in a trial of the OX40 agonist ivuxolimab. The CDR3 region has the DNA TGTGCCTGGAGTGCTAGCTCCTATAATTCACCCCTCCACTTT. This sequence encodes CAWSASSYNSPLHF.